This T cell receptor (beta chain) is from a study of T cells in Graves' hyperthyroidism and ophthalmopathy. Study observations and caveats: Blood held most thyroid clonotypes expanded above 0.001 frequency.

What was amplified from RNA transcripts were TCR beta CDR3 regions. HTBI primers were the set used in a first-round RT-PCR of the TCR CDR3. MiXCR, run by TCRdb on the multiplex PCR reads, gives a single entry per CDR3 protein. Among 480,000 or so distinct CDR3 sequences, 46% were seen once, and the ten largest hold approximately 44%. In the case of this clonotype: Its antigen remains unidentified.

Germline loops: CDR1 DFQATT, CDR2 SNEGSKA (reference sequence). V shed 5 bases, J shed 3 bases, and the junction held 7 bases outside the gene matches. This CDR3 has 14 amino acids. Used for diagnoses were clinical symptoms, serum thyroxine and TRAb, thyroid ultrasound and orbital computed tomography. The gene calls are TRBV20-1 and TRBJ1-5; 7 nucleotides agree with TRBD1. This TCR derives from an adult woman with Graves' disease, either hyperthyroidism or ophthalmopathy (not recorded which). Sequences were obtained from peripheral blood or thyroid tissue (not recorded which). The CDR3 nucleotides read TGCAGTGCTGGGAGACAGGGTACCAATCAGCCCCAGCATTTT. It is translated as CSAGRQGTNQPQHF.